This T cell receptor beta chain comes out of a study of identifying expanded T cells in peripheral blood (dated by TCRdb to between 2018 and 2021). Background on the whole study: Four technical replicates, made by sequencing separate aliquots from the same pool of genomic DNA, were compared pairwise.

For this clone: It lacks a known antigen. One base away there is no much larger clone; base qualities are not given.

During the collection period, no immune events, such as infections, were documented for the healthy donors. To calibrate time-dependent variance in a beta-binomial model of T-cell clone differential abundance, blood repertoires from healthy donors were used as a training cohort. There were some ten healthy donors in the training cohort, of whom 3 were female and 7 were male. An age range of roughly 25 to 65 years, with an average of about 43 years, was recorded for the donors. Whole blood was collected from each healthy donor at three time points spaced two weeks apart and obtained from a commercial supplier. Genomic DNA was extracted from unsorted whole blood for immunosequencing. What the authors observed across the whole study: The authors expected that biological variance in healthy repertoires might rise further over much longer intervals, such as months to years. Approximately 1.2 differentially abundant clones were flagged by the binomial model between technical replicates, whereas about 15 and 19 were flagged over approximately two weeks and four weeks, respectively. For all healthy donors, the variance in clone template counts between approximately 2-week samples rose significantly as total template count increased. Both the number of clones called differentially abundant and the false-positive rate were significantly reduced by the beta-binomial model across all healthy-donor time intervals.

TCRbeta CDR3 regions were profiled with the immunoSEQ Assay using bias-controlled multiplex PCR amplification of genomic DNA. The source study handled its data this way. The absolute abundance of each unique TCRbeta CDR3 region was quantified after sequences were collapsed and filtered. Two models were used to test differential abundance: a binomial model (Fisher-equivalent) and a beta-binomial model that adds time-dependent variance fitted from healthy donors. Clones with fewer than 5 combined templates were removed, and a clone was called differentially abundant if the clone's Benjamini-Hochberg FDR was below 0.01. Using the form v = (b*log(k)+a)^2, the beta-binomial variance was modeled as a function of the total template count across the two samples. Sourced from immuneACCESS, this table was stored by TCRdb with only in-frame sequences that have V and J called. A share of the clones is absent; for the studies checked, an unresolved V gene accounts for under half, and the remainder has no known explanation. That table supplies the V and J calls and clone size; D and trimming were determined from the DNA. The sample yields about 91,000 clones; roughly 86% were counted once. The ten largest clones capture approximately 4% of the sample.

The sequence came from a person between 18 and 69 years old in good health. The sequenced material came from blood.

The DNA is as follows: TGTGCCAGCAGTAGCCGGGACTCAAACAATGAGCAGTTCTTC. This yields the protein CASSSRDSNNEQFF. The sequence joins TRBV6-5 to TRBJ2-1; the D gene is possibly TRBD2, with 6 bases matching. V lost 5 bases and J lost 5 bases; the stretch between them is 13 bases long. Sequences MNHEY (CDR1) and SVGAGI (CDR2) are obtained from the germline V gene. The CDR3 runs 14 amino acids, cysteine and phenylalanine included. Of the read, only the CDR3 DNA is kept; its 42 bases are in frame from base 1.